This paragraph covers one TCR beta chain sequence. What it recognizes is unknown. The sample originates from a study of cytomegalovirus exposure and HLA in healthy donors. Whole-study context: Researchers previously reported finding fewer than 140 million unique TCR beta sequences from 150 million to 200 million T cells. Study results and limitations: In a later analysis, at a false discovery rate of 0.05, 15,000 to 20,000 TCR beta sequences were associated with HLA alleles. Associated with cytomegalovirus, according to the listing, were 150 to 200 TCR beta chains. Analyses of presence and absence presupposed an approximately uniform sequencing depth across donors.

PCR employed 60 Vbeta and 13 Jbeta primers. Clones were read by immunoSEQ multiplex PCR, and TCRdb kept only the in-frame ones, dropping some. Of roughly 70,000 clones in the sample, 70% to 75% were seen once. The sequenced material came from PBMCs. The TCR sequence derives from a human donor in good health.

As DNA, the CDR3 is TGTGCCAGCACCTCCGGGACACCTGAAGCTTTCTTT. Protein sequence: CASTSGTPEAFF. J is TRBJ1-1 and V is TRBV6-5; tentative D call: TRBD1 (6 bases). CDR3 length equals 12 residues. V lost 7 bases and J 6 bases, leaving 12 bases between the germline ends. Germline V gene data show CDR1 as MNHEY and CDR2 as SVGAGI.